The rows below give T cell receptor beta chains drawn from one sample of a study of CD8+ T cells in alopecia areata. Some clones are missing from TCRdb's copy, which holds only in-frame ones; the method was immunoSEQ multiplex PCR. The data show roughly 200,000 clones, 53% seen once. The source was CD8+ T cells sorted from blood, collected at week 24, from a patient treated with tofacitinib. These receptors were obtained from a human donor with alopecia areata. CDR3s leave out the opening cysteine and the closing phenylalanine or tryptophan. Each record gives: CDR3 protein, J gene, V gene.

CDR3: ASRAGDTMSEQY
J: TRBJ2-7
V: TRBV19

CDR3: ASSDPGGIVGYT
J: TRBJ1-2
V: TRBV25-1

CDR3: ASSAQQTSHEQY
J: TRBJ2-7
V: TRBV7-9

CDR3: ASRQSGGGSYNEQF
J: TRBJ2-1
V: TRBV10-2

CDR3: ASSYEGNTEAF
J: TRBJ1-1
V: TRBV6-5

CDR3: ASREAYEQY
J: TRBJ2-7
V: TRBV25-1

CDR3: ASSSSEGNEQF
J: TRBJ2-1
V: TRBV4-3

CDR3: ASSDDREKAF
J: TRBJ1-1
V: TRBV7-8

CDR3: ASSPSRGRSGELF
J: TRBJ2-2
V: TRBV27

CDR3: AWSYGTGNTEAF
J: TRBJ1-1
V: TRBV30

CDR3: ASSGPDNQPQH
J: TRBJ1-5
V: TRBV7-9

CDR3: ASSLRDGGTDTQY
J: TRBJ2-3
V: TRBV7-7

CDR3: ASSAGPYNSPLH
J: TRBJ1-6
V: TRBV6-6

CDR3: ASSQDGYSNQPQH
J: TRBJ1-5
V: TRBV4-3

CDR3: ASSEEAANYGYT
J: TRBJ1-2
V: TRBV2

CDR3: ASSWVQGSSYNEQF
J: TRBJ2-1
V: TRBV5-6

CDR3: SVGTGELF
J: TRBJ2-2
V: TRBV29-1

CDR3: ASSLYVGESYEQY
J: TRBJ2-7
V: TRBV7-3

CDR3: SASEEYEQY
J: TRBJ2-7
V: TRBV20-1

CDR3: ASSLGTEAF
J: TRBJ1-1
V: TRBV7-9

CDR3: ASSSEGEKLF
J: TRBJ1-4
V: TRBV13

CDR3: ASSFSGGKNEQF
J: TRBJ2-1
V: TRBV7-3

CDR3: ASSQVNARGQDEQF
J: TRBJ2-1
V: TRBV4-1

CDR3: ASSNRDTNEKLF
J: TRBJ1-4
V: TRBV13

CDR3: SVESGLETQY
J: TRBJ2-5
V: TRBV29-1

CDR3: ASSGGWQGVAEAF
J: TRBJ1-1
V: TRBV11-2

CDR3: ASSQGAIQY
J: TRBJ2-7
V: TRBV14

CDR3: ASTTTGTGTIEQY
J: TRBJ2-7
V: TRBV19

CDR3: ASSMSSGGAEQF
J: TRBJ2-1
V: TRBV6-5

CDR3: ASSEGLRAPLH
J: TRBJ1-6
V: TRBV10-1